These 23 T cell receptor beta chains were all obtained from the same sample, sequenced in a study of blood T cell repertoires in COVID-19. Clones were sequenced by immunoSEQ multiplex PCR, and TCRdb holds only the in-frame ones, with some missing. The sample has about 260,000 clones; 88% are singletons. Specimen: peripheral blood. The origin of the receptors is a man aged 55 to 70 who had recovered from COVID-19.

V and J are TRBV13 and TRBJ1-1; D unresolved. Germline V gene sequence: CDR1 PRHDT, CDR2 FYEKMQ (reference sequence). The CDR3 covers 12 residues. V was trimmed by 2 bases and J by 7 bases, leaving 8 bases between them. The DNA for the CDR3 is TGTGCCAGCAGCTTAAATCGGGATGAAGCTTTCTTT. Translating gives CASSLNRDEAFF.

V is TRBV6-5 and J is TRBJ1-1; D is possibly TRBD1 (5 bases). Trimming cost V 2 bases and J 9 bases, with 13 bases left between them. The germline V gene has CDR1 MNHEY and CDR2 SVGAGI. The CDR3 totals 13 residues. The CDR3 here is CASSYADMGQAFF. The DNA for the CDR3 is TGTGCCAGCAGTTACGCGGACATGGGGCAAGCTTTCTTT.

V and J are TRBV5-1 and TRBJ2-7; D is possibly TRBD2 (5 bases). The CDR3 loop spans 14 amino acids. CDR1 and CDR2 (germline): SGHRS, YFSETQ. Trimming left V 0 bases short and J 5 bases short, with 12 bases between. CDR3 loop: CASSLGELGNEQYF. CDR3 coding DNA: TGCGCCAGCAGCTTGGGGGAGCTGGGTAACGAGCAGTACTTC.

The V call is TRBV4-2, the J call TRBJ2-3, with D possibly being TRBD1 (6 bases). From germline, CDR1 is LGHNA and CDR2 YNFKEQ. Between the trimmed V and J ends, which lost 6 bases and 0 bases, there was a span of 16 bases. CDR3 length equals 16 residues. CDR3 region: CASSLLGQTSTDTQYF. Written as DNA, the CDR3 is TGTGCCAGCAGTCTACTCGGACAGACTAGCACAGATACGCAGTATTTT.

The V gene is TRBV6-6, the J gene TRBJ1-2, with 7 bases aligning to TRBD1. Losses at the gene ends were 6 bases for V and 10 bases for J; bases not matched to a gene: 14. The CDR3 totals 14 residues. Germline V gene sequence: CDR1 MNHNY, CDR2 SVGAGI (reference sequence). The chain's CDR3 is CASRQSSGTVAYTF. The CDR3 DNA is TGTGCCAGCAGACAGTCTTCCGGGACAGTCGCCTACACCTTC.

The chain is built from TRBV11-2 and TRBJ1-3, with TRBD1 matching 7 bases. Germline values: CDR1 SGHAT, CDR2 FQNNGV. V lost 5 bases to trimming and J lost 2 bases; unmatched junction nucleotides: 6. The CDR3 runs 15 residues. As DNA, the CDR3 is TGTGCCAGCAGCCCCATGACAGGGACTGGAAACACCATATATTTT. As protein: CASSPMTGTGNTIYF.

The chain couples TRBV6-2 or TRBV6-3 to TRBJ2-2; a possible D gene is TRBD2 (6 bases). V lost 5 bases to trimming and J lost 1 base, with 11 bases between them. CDR1 MNHEY and CDR2 SVGEGT come from the germline V gene. The CDR3 has 15 amino acids. The CDR3 sequence: CASSPWGVNTGELFF. The CDR3 region has the DNA TGTGCCAGCAGTCCCTGGGGGGTGAACACCGGGGAGCTGTTTTTT.

The chain uses TRBV5-1 and TRBJ2-3; 14 positions agree with TRBD2. V trimming: 0 bases; J trimming: 3 bases; junction bases outside the gene matches: 6. In germline, CDR1 is SGHRS, CDR2 YFSETQ. The length of the CDR3 is 18 residues. CDR3 amino acids: CASSLAGLAGEETDTQYF. CDR3 nucleotides: TGCGCCAGCAGCTTGGCGGGACTAGCGGGGGAAGAGACAGATACGCAGTATTTT.

The rearrangement uses TRBV10-2 and TRBJ2-2; D is uncertain. CDR3 length equals 15 residues. Deletions cut 6 bases from V and 2 bases from J, with 13 bases between. The V gene's germline CDR1 is WSHSY and CDR2 SAAADI. The CDR3 loop reads CASRRERTNTGELFF. The CDR3 DNA follows: TGCGCCAGCAGGCGCGAGCGAACAAACACCGGGGAGCTGTTTTTT.

The chain links TRBV19 to TRBJ1-6, with D perhaps matching TRBD1 (5 bases). The CDR3 contains 18 residues. Trimming cost V 5 bases and J 7 bases, with 24 bases left between them. Germline-derived CDR1 and CDR2 are LNHDA and SQIVND (reference sequence). The CDR3 region is CASSQGGKRAGSNSPLHF. CDR3 bases: TGTGCCAGTAGTCAGGGAGGTAAAAGGGCAGGGTCCAATTCACCCCTCCACTTT.

The chain has TRBV3-1 (or the pseudogene TRBV3-2) and TRBJ2-5, with 11 nucleotides matching TRBD2. This CDR3 has 16 residues. Germline V gives CDR1 LGHDT, CDR2 YNNKEL (reference sequence). J was trimmed by 2 bases and V by 1 base; bases with no gene match: 3. The CDR3 loop reads CASSQASGGRQETQYF. CDR3 DNA sequence: TGTGCCAGCAGCCAAGCTAGCGGGGGGAGACAAGAGACCCAGTACTTC.

This clone has just one count. This chain connects TRBV2 to TRBJ2-2, with TRBD1 matching 9 bases. The CDR3 contains 15 residues. Per germline, CDR1 SNHLY and CDR2 FYNNEI. J gave up 6 bases and V 6 bases, and 8 bases lay outside the gene matches. This CDR3 reads CASSGQGLTSGELFF. CDR3 DNA: TGTGCCAGCAGCGGACAGGGGTTGACTTCCGGGGAGCTGTTTTTT.

The chain is built from TRBV7-3 and TRBJ1-1; 8 bases fit TRBD1. CDR3 length equals 14 residues. Per the germline V gene, CDR1 is SGHTA and CDR2 is FQGTGA. Losses at the gene ends were 5 bases for V and 7 bases for J; bases not matched to a gene: 9. This CDR3 is CASSIAGGAGEAFF. The CDR3 nucleotides read TGTGCCAGCAGCATTGCAGGGGGCGCGGGTGAAGCTTTCTTT.

The rearrangement uses TRBV11-3 and TRBJ2-2; the D is unclear. The germline V gene encodes CDR1 SGHNT and CDR2 YENEEA. This CDR3 is built from 14 residues. Trimming removed 5 bases at V and 5 bases at J, with 12 bases between. The CDR3 sequence is CASSSRTVTGELFF. DNA for the CDR3: TGTGCCAGCAGCAGCCGAACCGTAACCGGGGAGCTGTTTTTT.

The chain links TRBV19 to TRBJ1-2; 8 bases agree with TRBD1. CDR1 is LNHDA, CDR2 SQIVND, per germline (reference sequence). The CDR3 covers 14 residues. Trimming cost V 3 bases and J 5 bases; bases outside gene matches: 5. CDR3 DNA sequence: TGTGCCAGTAGTATTGACAGGGGACGATATGGCTACACCTTC. The encoded protein is CASSIDRGRYGYTF. The full variable domain, its missing parts supplied by reference TRBV19 and TRBJ1-2, is DGGITQSPKYLFRKEGQNVTLSCEQNLNHDAMYWYRQDPGQGLRLIYYSQIVNDFQKGDIAEGYSVSREKKESFPLTVTSAQKNPTAFYLCASSIDRGRYGYTFGSGTRLTVV.

The rearrangement links TRBV7-9 to TRBJ2-3; 8 bases match TRBD1. Per the germline V gene, CDR1 is SEHNR and CDR2 is FQNEAQ (reference sequence). With V trimmed by 5 bases and J by 1 base, 5 bases remained unmatched. The CDR3 loop spans 15 amino acids. The chain's CDR3 is CASSRDRGGTDTQYF. The CDR3 coding sequence is TGTGCCAGCAGCCGAGACAGGGGAGGCACAGATACGCAGTATTTT. The full variable domain, rest sourced from reference TRBV7-9 and TRBJ2-3, is DTGVSQNPRHKITKRGQNVTFRCDPISEHNRLYWYRQTLGQGPEFLTYFQNEAQLEKSRLLSDRFSAERPKGSFSTLEIQRTEQGDSAMYLCASSRDRGGTDTQYFGPGTRLTVL.

V usage is TRBV6-1 and J usage is TRBJ1-6, with TRBD1 as a possible D gene (5 bases). V was pared by 4 bases and J by 0 bases, with 22 bases between. The CDR3 has 20 amino acids. Germline V gives CDR1 MNHNS, CDR2 SASEGT. CDR3 coding DNA: TGTGCCAGCAGTGCCCGCTCCGGGACTTCCAGAAGCTCCTATAATTCACCCCTCCACTTT. Protein product: CASSARSGTSRSSYNSPLHF.

This clone appeared once. The rearrangement joins TRBV4-1 to TRBJ2-2, with D possibly TRBD2 on 6 matching bases. The germline V gene encodes CDR1 MGHRA and CDR2 YSYEKL. Deletions cut 4 bases from V and 6 bases from J, with 12 bases between. This CDR3 region has 14 residues. CDR3 protein: CASSLGLPAGELFF. As DNA, the CDR3 is TGCGCCAGCAGCCTGGGACTCCCGGCCGGGGAGCTGTTTTTT.

The DNA for the CDR3 is TGTGCCTGGAGTGTAGCCTCCGGTAGCCAGCCCCAGCATTTT. It translates to CAWSVASGSQPQHF. The chain carries TRBV30 and TRBJ1-5; D remains ambiguous. Germline V gene sequence: CDR1 GTSNPN, CDR2 SVGIG (reference sequence). V gave up 0 bases and J gave up 7 bases, with 13 bases separating them. The CDR3 extends over 14 amino acids.

This chain uses TRBV6-5 with TRBJ1-6, with 8 bases that match TRBD1. The CDR3 covers 15 residues. Per the germline V gene, CDR1 is MNHEY and CDR2 is SVGAGI. V gave up 7 bases and J gave up 9 bases; unmatched junction bases: 11. CDR3 in amino acids: CASKETGGNSSPLHF. The CDR3 coding sequence is TGTGCCAGCAAGGAAACAGGGGGGAATTCTTCACCCCTCCACTTT.

This CDR3 is CASSPRRQSTDTQYF. The CDR3 bases are TGTGCCAGCAGCCCTAGAAGACAGTCCACAGATACGCAGTATTTT. The chain uses TRBV9 and TRBJ2-3; perhaps TRBD1 as D (5 bases). The length of the CDR3 is 15 residues. Trimming shortened V by 4 bases and J by 2 bases, and 14 bases separated the two germline ends. CDR1 is SGDLS and CDR2 is YYNGEE in the germline V gene. The variable domain in full, with the rest retrieved from reference TRBV9 and TRBJ2-3, is DSGVTQTPKHLITATGQRVTLRCSPRSGDLSVYWYQQSLDQGLQFLIQYYNGEERAKGNILERFSAQQFPDLHSELNLSSLELGDSALYFCASSPRRQSTDTQYFGPGTRLTVL.

The rearrangement uses TRBV5-1 and TRBJ1-1, with a weak D call TRBD1 (6 bases). Trimming cost V 2 bases and J 3 bases, with 11 bases left between them. The CDR3 consists of 14 residues. Germline-derived CDR1 and CDR2 are SGHRS and YFSETQ. CDR3 nucleotide sequence: TGCGCCAGCAGCTTCGGGGGGCTAGACACTGAAGCTTTCTTT. Translation gives CASSFGGLDTEAFF.

This clone was observed a single time. In DNA, the CDR3 is TGTGCCAGCAGTGCAGACAACTCTGGAAACACCATATATTTT. It is translated as CASSADNSGNTIYF. The chain carries TRBV6-6 and TRBJ1-3; unclear D gene. This CDR3 comprises 14 residues. CDR1 MNHNY and CDR2 SVGAGI come from the germline V gene (reference sequence). The ends were cut back, 5 bases at V and 0 bases at J, with 8 bases in the middle.